Sequencing of this T cell receptor beta chain was carried out in a study of T cell repertoires in cytomegalovirus infection. General study results and limits: It was HLA-C-restricted CMV-specific TCR beta clonotypes that dominated the response ex vivo.

Via MiXCR, TCRdb re-called the reads, giving one row per CDR3 protein. The table records about 68,000 distinct CDR3 sequences, approximately 24% of them present only once. This CDR3 comprises 15 residues. The trim removed 4 bases at V and 3 bases at J, leaving 8 bases unmatched. Germline CDR1 is SGHTA and CDR2 is FQGNSA. This clonotype was seen many times. Its target is not known. The sequence was collected from a human donor in good health (CMV status not recorded). Some clones in this sample may be carry-over from other donors' samples. V is TRBV7-2 and J is TRBJ2-5; 7 nucleotides agree with TRBD1. Input material: PBMCs, sequenced either directly or after in vitro stimulation (not recorded which). The CDR3 is CASSSRRGTEETQYF. The CDR3 DNA follows: TGTGCCAGCAGCTCGAGACGAGGGACAGAAGAGACCCAGTACTTC.